Listed below are T cell receptor beta chains from one sample, sequenced in a study of blood T cells in healthy people across ages. TCRdb re-derived calls from the 5' RACE reads in MiXCR, one entry per CDR3 protein. The sample records roughly 2 million distinct CDR3 sequences, 49% being singletons. The specimen was blood. The receptor source for this set is a woman in her 40s in good health. Both conserved end residues are part of each CDR3. The order of the fields is clone size, D gene, J gene, V gene, CDR3 DNA, CDR3 protein. A D gene is named only where the DNA matches it firmly. Some rows mark clone size as missing; the rest say once, few, many or name a class of expanded clone.

NA	TRBD1	TRBJ2-3	TRBV6-1	TGTGCCAGCAGTGCTCGCCTTTCCGGGACAGAAGTCTCCACAGATACGCAGTATTTT	CASSARLSGTEVSTDTQYF
NA	NA	TRBJ2-1	TRBV9	TGTGCCAGCAATGTAGGGACCTTTCCCAATGAGCAGTTCTTC	CASNVGTFPNEQFF
few	NA	TRBJ2-1	TRBV7-9	TGTGCCAGCAGCTCCCGGACAACTTACCATGAGCAGTTCTTC	CASSSRTTYHEQFF
NA	NA	TRBJ2-3	TRBV2	TGTGCCAGCAGTGAAGTTACCGTCCCCACAGATACGCAGTATTTT	CASSEVTVPTDTQYF
NA	NA	TRBJ2-1	TRBV9	TGTGCCAGCAGCGTAGAAAGGGTATCCTACAATGAGCAGTTCTTC	CASSVERVSYNEQFF
NA	NA	TRBJ1-6	TRBV9	TGTGCCAGCAGCGTAATCGTAGAGGGGCCCCTCCACTTT	CASSVIVEGPLHF
NA	NA	TRBJ1-6	TRBV5-1	TGCGCCAGCAGCCCGGAGGCACGAGATAATTCACCCCTCCACTTT	CASSPEARDNSPLHF
few	TRBD1	TRBJ2-1	TRBV27	TGTGCCAGCACGCGACAGGGCTACAATGAGCAGTTCTTC	CASTRQGYNEQFF
NA	NA	TRBJ2-3	TRBV5-1	TGCGCCAGCAGCCTGACTTTAGGGGCCACAGATACGCAGTATTTT	CASSLTLGATDTQYF
few	NA	TRBJ2-1	TRBV13	TGTGCCAGCAGCTTCGGAAAACACCACAATGAGCAGTTCTTC	CASSFGKHHNEQFF
NA	NA	TRBJ2-1	TRBV12-5	TGTGCTAGTGGTTTGTGGGGGCGGGGAGGGGCCTACAATGAGCAGTTCTTC	CASGLWGRGGAYNEQFF
NA	NA	TRBJ2-1	TRBV12-3/TRBV12-4	TGTGCCAGCAGCTACATACAGGGTACCTACAATGAGCAGTTCTTC	CASSYIQGTYNEQFF
many	NA	TRBJ2-1	TRBV7-2	TGTGCCAGCAGCTCTCGGGCCACTTACAATGAGCAGTTCTTC	CASSSRATYNEQFF
NA	TRBD2	TRBJ2-5	TRBV7-2	TGTGCCAGCAGCCTCGGAGCTAGCGGGTTTTCGGGAGAGACCCAGTACTTC	CASSLGASGFSGETQYF
few	NA	TRBJ2-3	TRBV5-1	TGCGCCAGCAGAGAAAACAGCTTCACAGATACGCAGTATTTT	CASRENSFTDTQYF
NA	NA	TRBJ2-7	TRBV4-2	TGTGCCAGCAGCCAACCCCTAGGCCTCTACGAGCAGTACTTC	CASSQPLGLYEQYF
NA	NA	TRBJ1-2	TRBV20-1	TGCAGTGCTCCTGGGGAGGCGAACTATGGCTACACCTTC	CSAPGEANYGYTF
few	NA	TRBJ2-1	TRBV7-9	TGTGCCAGCACCCCAAGTGGTCCTGAGCAGTTCTTC	CASTPSGPEQFF